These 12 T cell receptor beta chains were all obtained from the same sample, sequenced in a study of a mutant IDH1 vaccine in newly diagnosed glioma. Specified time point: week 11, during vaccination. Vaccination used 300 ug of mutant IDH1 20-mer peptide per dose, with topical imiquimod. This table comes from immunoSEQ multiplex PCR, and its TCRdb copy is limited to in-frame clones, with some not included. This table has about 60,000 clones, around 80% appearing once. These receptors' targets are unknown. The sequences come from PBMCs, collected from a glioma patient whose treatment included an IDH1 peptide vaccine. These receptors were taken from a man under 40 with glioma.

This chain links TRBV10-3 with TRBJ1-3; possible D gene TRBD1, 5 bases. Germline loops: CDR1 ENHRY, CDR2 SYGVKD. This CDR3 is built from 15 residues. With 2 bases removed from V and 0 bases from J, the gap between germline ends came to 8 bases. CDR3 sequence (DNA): TGTGCCATCAGTGAGGCTAGGGGCTCTGGAAACACCATATATTTT. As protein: CAISEARGSGNTIYF.

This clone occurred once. The CDR3 bases are TGTGCCACCTCGGGGGGGGTGAACACTGAAGCTTTCTTT. Protein product: CATSGGVNTEAFF. The genes are TRBV18 and TRBJ1-1; the D gene is possibly TRBD1 (5 bases). Trimming removed 10 bases from V and 0 bases from J, with 12 bases in between. CDR3 length equals 13 residues. Germline CDR1 KGHSH, CDR2 LQKENI.

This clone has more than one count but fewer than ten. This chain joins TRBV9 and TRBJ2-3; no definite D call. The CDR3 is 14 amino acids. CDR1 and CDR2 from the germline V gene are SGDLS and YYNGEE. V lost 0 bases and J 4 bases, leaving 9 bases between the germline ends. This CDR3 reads CASSVGLEADTQYF. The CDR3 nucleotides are TGTGCCAGCAGCGTAGGATTAGAGGCAGATACGCAGTATTTT.

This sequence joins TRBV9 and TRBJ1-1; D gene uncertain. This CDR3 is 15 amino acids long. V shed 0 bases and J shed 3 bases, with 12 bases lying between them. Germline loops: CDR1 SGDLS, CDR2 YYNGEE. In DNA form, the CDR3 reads TGTGCCAGCAGCGTAGGCGCGCTCTCTTACACTGAAGCTTTCTTT. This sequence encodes CASSVGALSYTEAFF.

CDR3 sequence (DNA): TGTGCCACCACCGATTCGGGACAGTTCTTCTACGAGCAGTACTTC. Translation gives CATTDSGQFFYEQYF. The chain joins TRBV5-4 to TRBJ2-7; 7 nucleotides align to TRBD1. With V trimmed by 9 bases and J by 3 bases, 15 bases remained unmatched. This CDR3 spans 15 amino acids. Germline V CDR1 and CDR2: SGHNT, YYREEE (reference sequence).

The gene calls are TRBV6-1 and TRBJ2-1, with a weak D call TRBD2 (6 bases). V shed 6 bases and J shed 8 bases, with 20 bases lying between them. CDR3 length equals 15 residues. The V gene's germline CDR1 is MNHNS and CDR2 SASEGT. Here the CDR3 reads CASSVPGGGFDEQFF. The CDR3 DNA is TGTGCCAGCAGCGTCCCCGGAGGAGGGTTTGATGAGCAGTTCTTC.

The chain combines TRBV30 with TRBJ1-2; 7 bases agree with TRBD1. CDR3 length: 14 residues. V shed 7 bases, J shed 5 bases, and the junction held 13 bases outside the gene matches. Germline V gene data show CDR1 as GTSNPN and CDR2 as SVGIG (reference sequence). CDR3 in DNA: TGTGCCTCACGCCGGGACAGCCTTGGGTATGGCTACACCTTC. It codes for CASRRDSLGYGYTF. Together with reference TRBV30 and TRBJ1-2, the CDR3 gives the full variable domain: SQTIHQWPATLVQPVGSPLSLECTVEGTSNPNLYWYRQAAGRGLQLLFYSVGIGQISSEVPQNLSASRPQDRQFILSSKKLLLSDSGFYLCASRRDSLGYGYTFGSGTRLTVV.

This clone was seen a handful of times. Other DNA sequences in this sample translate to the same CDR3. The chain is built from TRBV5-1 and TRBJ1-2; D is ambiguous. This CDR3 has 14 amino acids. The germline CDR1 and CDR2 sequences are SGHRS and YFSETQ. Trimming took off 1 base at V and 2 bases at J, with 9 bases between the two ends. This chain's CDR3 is CASSLIDGNYGYTF. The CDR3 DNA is TGCGCCAGCAGCTTGATTGACGGAAACTATGGCTACACCTTC.

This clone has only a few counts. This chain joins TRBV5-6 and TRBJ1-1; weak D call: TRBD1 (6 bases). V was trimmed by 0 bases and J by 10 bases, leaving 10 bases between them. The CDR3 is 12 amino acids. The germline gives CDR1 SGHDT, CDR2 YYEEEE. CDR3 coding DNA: TGTGCCAGCAGCTTGGGGGGGCACCCAGCTTTCTTT. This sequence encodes CASSLGGHPAFF.

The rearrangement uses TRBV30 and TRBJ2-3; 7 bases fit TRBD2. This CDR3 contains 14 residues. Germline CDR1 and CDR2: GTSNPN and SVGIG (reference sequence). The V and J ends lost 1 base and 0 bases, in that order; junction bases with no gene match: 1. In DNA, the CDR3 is TGTGCCTGGAGTGGAGCGGGGAGCACAGATACGCAGTATTTT. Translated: CAWSGAGSTDTQYF.

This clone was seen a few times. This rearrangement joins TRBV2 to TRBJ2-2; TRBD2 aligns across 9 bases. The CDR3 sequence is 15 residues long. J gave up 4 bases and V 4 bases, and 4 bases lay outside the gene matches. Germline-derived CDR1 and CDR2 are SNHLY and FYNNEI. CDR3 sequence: CASSARRGGTGELFF. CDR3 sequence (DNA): TGTGCCAGCAGTGCGCGGCGGGGGGGCACCGGGGAGCTGTTTTTT.

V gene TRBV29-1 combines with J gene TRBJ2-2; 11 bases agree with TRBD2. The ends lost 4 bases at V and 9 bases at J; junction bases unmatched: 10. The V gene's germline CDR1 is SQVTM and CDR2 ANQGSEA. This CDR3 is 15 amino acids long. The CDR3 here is CSVVWLAGGTWELFF. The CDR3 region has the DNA TGCAGCGTTGTTTGGCTAGCGGGGGGTACCTGGGAGCTGTTTTTT.